The 13 T cell receptor beta chains below come from one sample, sequenced in a study of PD-1 blockade in classical Hodgkin lymphoma. Relapse was seen in all patients after autologous stem cell transplantation, and brentuximab vedotin exposure was variable. TCRdb's copy holds only in-frame clones and misses some; the assay was immunoSEQ multiplex PCR. The sample has about 66,000 clones; 70% to 75% are singletons. The specimen was peripheral blood mononuclear cells (PBMCs), collected before the second cycle of nivolumab. The receptors here all came from a human donor with classical Hodgkin lymphoma.

The chain is built from TRBV2 and TRBJ1-2; perhaps TRBD1 as D (6 bases). The CDR3 spans 14 residues. Per the germline V gene, CDR1 is SNHLY and CDR2 is FYNNEI. V lost 7 bases and J 4 bases, leaving 16 bases between the germline ends. CDR3 sequence: CASKGQQTFYGYTF. CDR3 sequence (DNA): TGTGCCAGCAAAGGACAGCAAACCTTCTATGGCTACACCTTC. The full variable domain, rest sourced from reference TRBV2 and TRBJ1-2, is EPEVTQTPSHQVTQMGQEVILRCVPISNHLYFYWYRQILGQKVEFLVSFYNNEISEKSEIFDDQFSVERPDGSNFTLKIRSTKLEDSAMYFCASKGQQTFYGYTFGSGTRLTVV.

J is TRBJ2-7 and V is TRBV6-6; no firm D call. Trimming stripped 0 bases from V and 12 bases from J, with 12 bases between. This CDR3 spans 12 amino acids. Germline CDR1 reads MNHNY; CDR2 reads SVGAGI (reference sequence). CDR3 residues: CASSYSRSDRYF. The CDR3 bases are TGTGCCAGCAGTTACTCGAGGTCCGATCGGTACTTC.

This sequence joins TRBV14 and TRBJ2-1; D not certain. Trimming took off 4 bases at V and 9 bases at J, with 13 bases between the two ends. The CDR3 consists of 13 residues. Per the germline V gene, CDR1 is SGHDN and CDR2 is FVKESK. CDR3 sequence (DNA): TGTGCCAGCAGCCGCCTAGTTTTATCTGAGCAGTTCTTC. It specifies CASSRLVLSEQFF.

This clone was found once. This chain joins TRBV7-9 and TRBJ2-2, with D tentatively TRBD1 (8 bases). CDR1 SEHNR and CDR2 FQNEAQ come from the germline V gene (reference sequence). The CDR3 runs to 15 residues. V was trimmed by 8 bases and J by 3 bases, leaving 16 bases between them. CDR3 coding DNA: TGTGCCAGCCAAAGCGGGACAGGTTACACCGGGGAGCTGTTTTTT. Translation: CASQSGTGYTGELFF.

The chain recombines TRBV15 with TRBJ1-2; D gene unclear. This CDR3 spans 15 amino acids. Trimming left V 0 bases short and J 8 bases short, with 16 bases between. CDR1 is LNHNV and CDR2 is YYDKDF in the germline V gene (reference sequence). The DNA for the CDR3 is TGTGCCACCAGCAGAGATCGTCAGGTTCTTTTAGGCTACACCTTC. It translates to CATSRDRQVLLGYTF.

Worth noting for this clone: The sample holds other DNA sequences that translate to the same CDR3. The chain carries TRBV18 and TRBJ1-4; TRBD1 aligns across 7 bases. Losses at the gene ends were 2 bases for V and 5 bases for J; bases not matched to a gene: 2. Per germline, CDR1 KGHSH and CDR2 LQKENI. The CDR3 loop spans 14 amino acids. The CDR3 protein is CASSPGTANEKLFF. The CDR3 region has the DNA TGTGCCAGCTCACCAGGGACAGCAAATGAAAAACTGTTTTTT.

This clone was observed a handful of times. The chain carries TRBV2 and TRBJ2-7; D not certain. Germline V gives CDR1 SNHLY, CDR2 FYNNEI. With 6 bases removed from V and 1 base from J, the gap between germline ends came to 7 bases. CDR3 length: 12 residues. DNA for the CDR3: TGTGCCAGCAGCCAATTATCCTACGAGCAGTACTTC. It translates to CASSQLSYEQYF.

The chain recombines TRBV19 with TRBJ2-7; TRBD1 agrees at 11 bases. The V gene end was trimmed by 4 bases and the J gene end by 3 bases; junction bases not matched to a gene: 2. The V gene's germline CDR1 is LNHDA and CDR2 SQIVND (reference sequence). The CDR3 has 14 amino acids. CDR3 DNA: TGTGCCAGTAGTACCGGGACAGGGGGCTACGAGCAGTACTTC. This gives the protein CASSTGTGGYEQYF.

The rearrangement uses TRBV5-1 and TRBJ2-2; D uncertain. The CDR3 contains 13 residues. The V and J ends lost 1 base and 3 bases respectively, with 4 bases between them. From germline, CDR1 is SGHRS and CDR2 YFSETQ. In DNA, the CDR3 is TGCGCCAGCAGCTTGCTTGACACCGGGGAGCTGTTTTTT. Its protein product is CASSLLDTGELFF.

The chain is built from TRBV7-9 and TRBJ1-1; D remains ambiguous. CDR3 length equals 12 residues. The ends were cut back, 5 bases at V and 10 bases at J, with 14 bases in the middle. Germline values: CDR1 SEHNR, CDR2 FQNEAQ (reference sequence). CDR3 residues: CASSREAGGAFF. In DNA, the CDR3 is TGTGCCAGCAGCAGGGAGGCGGGTGGAGCTTTCTTT.

The chain has TRBV5-1 and TRBJ2-3; maybe TRBD2 (5 bases). Between the trimmed V and J ends, which lost 4 bases and 0 bases, there was a span of 9 bases. The length of the CDR3 is 14 residues. CDR1 is SGHRS and CDR2 is YFSETQ in the germline V gene. The CDR3 nucleotides read TGCGCCAGCAGCGGCGGGCTAAGCACAGATACGCAGTATTTT. Amino acids: CASSGGLSTDTQYF.

The chain recombines TRBV27 with TRBJ1-1, with D possibly TRBD1 on 5 matching bases. V was pared by 2 bases and J by 4 bases, with 8 bases between. Germline V lookup: CDR1 MNHEY, CDR2 SMNVEV (reference sequence). CDR3 length: 13 residues. The CDR3 loop is CASSLRGVTEAFF. The CDR3 DNA sequence: TGTGCCAGCAGTTTACGGGGCGTCACTGAAGCTTTCTTT.

The rearrangement joins TRBV5-6 to TRBJ1-2, with 12 bases fitting TRBD1. Germline trimming cut 4 bases from V and 7 bases from J; bases unmatched to any gene: 14. Germline CDR1 reads SGHDT; CDR2 reads YYEEEE. This CDR3 region has 17 residues. CDR3 loop: CASSETGTGGIVGGYTF. For the CDR3, the DNA is TGTGCCAGCAGCGAGACGGGGACAGGGGGCATCGTCGGTGGCTACACCTTC.